This record concerns one TCR beta chain sequence. Its antigen remains unidentified. This sample was taken from a study of human thymus T cells. The study, taken as a whole, reports: Within thymic and blood repertoires, V and J gene usage appeared to be biased.

Clones were sequenced by immunoSEQ multiplex PCR, and TCRdb holds only the in-frame ones, with some missing. The sample shows some 44,000 clones, just under 95% of them seen only once. Corrective surgery for congenital heart defects was being performed on the healthy Finnish infants who served as donors. All available leukocytes, rather than a set cell count, yielded the blood DNA. Germline V CDR1 and CDR2: SGHVS, FNYEAQ. The CDR3 has 16 residues. The ends lost 5 bases at V and 9 bases at J; junction bases unmatched: 13. Sequences were obtained from blood. The chain couples TRBV7-6 to TRBJ2-1, with 10 bases lining up with TRBD2. This receptor was taken from a girl under two years old with a congenital heart defect but otherwise immunologically healthy. In DNA, the CDR3 is TGTGCCAGCAGCCCCTCCCCCACTAGCGGGAAGGGTGAGCAGTTCTTC. It encodes CASSPSPTSGKGEQFF.